What follows are 18 T cell receptor beta chains derived from one specimen sequenced in a study of CD8 T cells in ankylosing spondylitis. The study, taken as a whole, reports: It appeared that ankylosing spondylitis blood was characterized by a TCR beta motif of several highly homologous variants.

These receptors' antigens are unknown. MiXCR was run by TCRdb on the 5' RACE reads, yielding one entry per CDR3 protein. The table includes about 540,000 distinct CDR3 sequences, about 12% detected once. Sequencing input: blood, either unsorted or a sorted T cell fraction (not recorded which). Receptors were obtained from a male donor with ankylosing spondylitis.

This clonotype was detected ten times or more. The chain employs TRBV24-1 and TRBJ1-5, with D unresolved. The CDR3 has 14 amino acids. CDR1 and CDR2 (germline): KGHDR, SFDVKD. V lost 4 bases and J lost 0, with 6 bases in between. CDR3 region: CATSELYSNQPQHF. CDR3 coding DNA: TGTGCCACCAGTGAATTGTATAGCAATCAGCCCCAGCATTTT.

This clonotype came up many times. The chain combines TRBV15 with TRBJ2-2; 12 positions match TRBD2. The CDR3 sequence is 18 residues long. J gave up 7 bases and V 5 bases, and 14 bases lay outside the gene matches. Germline V gene sequence: CDR1 LNHNV, CDR2 YYDKDF (reference sequence). CDR3 in amino acids: CATSALLLAGGGNGELFF. CDR3 sequence (DNA): TGTGCCACCAGCGCCTTGCTACTAGCGGGAGGCGGAAACGGGGAGCTGTTTTTT. Combining the CDR3 with reference TRBV15 and TRBJ2-2 gives the whole variable domain DAMVIQNPRYQVTQFGKPVTLSCSQTLNHNVMYWYQQKSSQAPKLLFHYYDKDFNNEADTPDNFQSRRPNTSFCFLDIRSPGLGDTAMYLCATSALLLAGGGNGELFFGEGSRLTVL.

Only a few counts were recorded for this clonotype. The chain couples TRBV14 to TRBJ1-1; 7 nucleotides line up with TRBD1. The CDR3 is 15 residues long. Germline CDR1 and CDR2: SGHDN and FVKESK. V shed 4 bases and J 1 base; nucleotides not matched to a gene: 6. CDR3 protein: CASSPYRGSNTEAFF. In DNA, the CDR3 is TGTGCCAGCAGCCCATACAGGGGCTCGAACACTGAAGCTTTCTTT.

This rearrangement joins TRBV19 to TRBJ1-5; D gene uncertain. V was trimmed by 3 bases and J by 7 bases, leaving 10 bases between them. Germline-derived CDR1 and CDR2 are LNHDA and SQIVND (reference sequence). This CDR3 has 13 residues. CDR3 bases: TGTGCCAGTAGTATGAGGGAGGGCCAGCCCCAGCATTTT. Translated: CASSMREGQPQHF. Using reference TRBV19 and TRBJ1-5 for the parts outside the CDR3, the full variable domain is DGGITQSPKYLFRKEGQNVTLSCEQNLNHDAMYWYRQDPGQGLRLIYYSQIVNDFQKGDIAEGYSVSREKKESFPLTVTSAQKNPTAFYLCASSMREGQPQHFGDGTRLSIL.

This chain joins TRBV30 and TRBJ2-7; TRBD1 is a possible D gene (6 bases). V lost 0 bases and J 2 bases, leaving 11 bases between the germline ends. Germline V gene lookup returns CDR1 GTSNPN and CDR2 SVGIG (reference sequence). The CDR3 spans 14 residues. The CDR3 region has the DNA TGTGCCTGGAGTGTTGGGGGCTGGACCTACGAGCAGTACTTC. Translating gives CAWSVGGWTYEQYF.

This clonotype was detected only a few times. This rearrangement joins TRBV20-1 to TRBJ1-4, with a possible D match to TRBD1 (6 bases). CDR3 size: 14 residues. Germline values: CDR1 DFQATT, CDR2 SNEGSKA (reference sequence). Trimming pared 1 base from V and 2 bases from J, leaving 8 bases between. This CDR3 is CSARGGATNEKLFF. CDR3 bases: TGCAGTGCTAGAGGGGGGGCCACTAATGAAAAACTGTTTTTT.

This clonotype was seen a few times. J is TRBJ2-1 and V is TRBV11-2; D possibly uses TRBD1 or TRBD2 (6 bases each). The CDR3 extends over 14 amino acids. V shed 1 base and J shed 7 bases, with 11 bases lying between them. From germline, CDR1 is SGHAT and CDR2 FQNNGV. Here the CDR3 DNA reads TGTGCCAGCAGCTTAGCGGGGGCGAGGAATGAGCAGTTCTTC. Protein: CASSLAGARNEQFF.

The J gene is TRBJ2-3, the V gene TRBV20-1, with TRBD1 matching over 7 bases. The CDR3 totals 15 residues. The germline CDR1 and CDR2 sequences are DFQATT and SNEGSKA (reference sequence). With 5 bases clipped from V and 2 bases from J, the junction kept 10 bases outside the gene matches. The CDR3: CSAAGDRGITDTQYF. CDR3 nucleotides: TGCAGTGCTGCCGGGGACAGAGGGATCACAGATACGCAGTATTTT.

This chain joins TRBV7-2 and TRBJ1-2; D is unresolved. The germline V gene has CDR1 SGHTA and CDR2 FQGNSA. V was pared by 2 bases and J by 4 bases, with 11 bases between. This CDR3 spans 14 amino acids. The CDR3 loop reads CASSLPSVPYGYTF. The CDR3, as DNA: TGTGCCAGCAGCTTACCGAGCGTCCCCTATGGCTACACCTTC.

This sequence joins TRBV29-1 and TRBJ1-2; 7 positions match TRBD1. Germline trimming cut 5 bases from V and 3 bases from J; bases unmatched to any gene: 3. Germline loops: CDR1 SQVTM, CDR2 ANQGSEA. This CDR3 is built from 12 residues. The CDR3 coding sequence is TGCAGCGTTTCCGGGACAGACTATGGCTACACCTTC. Translated, it gives CSVSGTDYGYTF.

The chain carries TRBV9 and TRBJ1-2; D is ambiguous. Germline V gene lookup returns CDR1 SGDLS and CDR2 YYNGEE. The CDR3 has 16 amino acids. Between the trimmed V and J ends, which lost 0 bases and 3 bases, there was a span of 15 bases. The CDR3 bases are TGTGCCAGCAGCGTAGAGGGAACGCGGGGTTACTATGGCTACACCTTC. Translation: CASSVEGTRGYYGYTF.

The V and J genes are TRBV27 and TRBJ1-6, with 10 bases identical to TRBD1. Germline CDR1 MNHEY, CDR2 SMNVEV (reference sequence). Trimming removed 6 bases from V and 5 bases from J; junction bases left unmatched: 13. CDR3 length: 18 amino acids. CDR3 residues: CASRRFTGTGADNSPLHF. The DNA of the CDR3 is TGTGCCAGCAGGCGCTTTACCGGGACAGGGGCGGATAATTCACCCCTCCACTTT.

The V gene is TRBV11-3, the J gene TRBJ2-3; D may be TRBD1 or TRBD2 (6 bases each). CDR1 SGHNT and CDR2 YENEEA come from the germline V gene. The CDR3 spans 15 residues. V was pared by 0 bases and J by 4 bases, with 11 bases between. The DNA of the CDR3 is TGTGCCAGCAGCTTAGATGGAGGGGGTGCAGATACGCAGTATTTT. Amino acids: CASSLDGGGADTQYF.

This clonotype appeared a few times. The rearrangement uses TRBV5-1 and TRBJ2-7; no reliable D call. Germline V CDR1 and CDR2: SGHRS, YFSETQ. The ends were cut back, 0 bases at V and 4 bases at J, with 14 bases in the middle. The length of the CDR3 is 15 residues. CDR3 DNA sequence: TGCGCCAGCAGCTTGGCCGGCCGGCCAATATACGAGCAGTACGTC. Residues: CASSLAGRPIYEQYV.

This clonotype was recorded a few times. J is TRBJ2-5 and V is TRBV29-1, with D hard to call. This CDR3 is 15 amino acids long. Trimming took 6 bases from V and 1 from J, leaving 18 bases between them. CDR1 is SQVTM and CDR2 is ANQGSEA in the germline V gene. In DNA form, the CDR3 reads TGCAGCGTGCTCAGGACGTTAAGGATCCAAGAGACCCAGTACTTC. It encodes CSVLRTLRIQETQYF.

The V and J genes are TRBV5-1 and TRBJ2-1, with 12 bases fitting TRBD2. The J segment lost 0 bases and the V segment lost 1 base, leaving 8 bases of the junction unmatched. The CDR3 covers 19 residues. Germline V gene sequence: CDR1 SGHRS, CDR2 YFSETQ. As DNA, the CDR3 is TGCGCCAGCAGCTTGTATTGGGGACTAGCGGGTCGCTCCTACAATGAGCAGTTCTTC. This sequence encodes CASSLYWGLAGRSYNEQFF.

V gene TRBV24-1 combines with J gene TRBJ1-3; a possible D gene is TRBD1 (5 bases). The germline V and J ends were trimmed by 8 bases and 9 bases, with 13 bases remaining between them. CDR1 KGHDR and CDR2 SFDVKD come from the germline V gene. This CDR3 comprises 12 residues. The CDR3 DNA reads TGTGCCACCAAGACAGCGACGGGCACCATATATTTT. Encoded protein: CATKTATGTIYF.

J is TRBJ2-1 and V is TRBV24-1; D may be TRBD2 (7 bases). Germline values: CDR1 KGHDR, CDR2 SFDVKD. The germline V and J ends were trimmed by 3 bases and 10 bases, with 18 bases remaining between them. The CDR3 has 15 residues. CDR3 bases: TGTGCCACCAGTGATCCTCGGGGGCCCGGGGGGGAGCAGTTCTTC. Translation: CATSDPRGPGGEQFF.